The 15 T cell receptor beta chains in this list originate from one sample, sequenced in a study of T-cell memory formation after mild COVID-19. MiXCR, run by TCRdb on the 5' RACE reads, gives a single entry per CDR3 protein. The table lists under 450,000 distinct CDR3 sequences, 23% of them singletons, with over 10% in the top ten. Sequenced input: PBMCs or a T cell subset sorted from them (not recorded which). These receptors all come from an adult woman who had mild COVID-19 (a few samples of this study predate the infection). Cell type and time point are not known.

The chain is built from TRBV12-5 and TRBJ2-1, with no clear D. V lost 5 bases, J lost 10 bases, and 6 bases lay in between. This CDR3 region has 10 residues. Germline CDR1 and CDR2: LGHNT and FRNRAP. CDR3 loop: CASGLREQFF. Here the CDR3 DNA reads TGTGCTAGTGGTCTGAGGGAGCAGTTCTTC.

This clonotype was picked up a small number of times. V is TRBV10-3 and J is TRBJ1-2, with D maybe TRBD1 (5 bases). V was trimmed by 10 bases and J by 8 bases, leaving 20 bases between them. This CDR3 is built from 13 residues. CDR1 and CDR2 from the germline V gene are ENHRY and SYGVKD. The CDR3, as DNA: TGTGCCACCGGCTCCCGGGACTCTTGGGGCTACACCTTC. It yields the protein CATGSRDSWGYTF.

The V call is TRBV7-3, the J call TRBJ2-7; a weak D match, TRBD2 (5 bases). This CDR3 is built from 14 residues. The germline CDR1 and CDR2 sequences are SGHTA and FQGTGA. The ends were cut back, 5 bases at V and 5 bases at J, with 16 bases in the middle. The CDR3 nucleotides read TGTGCCAGCAGCCCAAGCGGCAATACCCACGAGCAGTACTTC. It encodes CASSPSGNTHEQYF.

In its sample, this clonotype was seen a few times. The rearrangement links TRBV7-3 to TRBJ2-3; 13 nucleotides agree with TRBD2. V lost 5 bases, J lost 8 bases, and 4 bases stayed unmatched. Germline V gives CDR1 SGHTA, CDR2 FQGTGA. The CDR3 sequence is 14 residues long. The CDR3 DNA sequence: TGTGCCAGCAGCCCCCGGACTAGCGGGGGTACGCAGTATTTT. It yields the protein CASSPRTSGGTQYF.

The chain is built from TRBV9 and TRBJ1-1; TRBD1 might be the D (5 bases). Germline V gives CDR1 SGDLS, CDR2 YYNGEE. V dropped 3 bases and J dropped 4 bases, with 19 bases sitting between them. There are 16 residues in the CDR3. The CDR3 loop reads CASSANSGLRSTEAFF. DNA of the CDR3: TGTGCCAGCAGCGCGAATTCGGGACTCCGGAGCACTGAAGCTTTCTTT.

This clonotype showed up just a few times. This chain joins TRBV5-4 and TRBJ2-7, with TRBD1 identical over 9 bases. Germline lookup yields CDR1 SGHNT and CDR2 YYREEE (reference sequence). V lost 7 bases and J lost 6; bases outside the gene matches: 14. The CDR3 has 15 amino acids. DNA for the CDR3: TGTGCCAGCTCCCTTTGGGACAGGGAGATAGGCGAGCAGTACTTC. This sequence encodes CASSLWDREIGEQYF.

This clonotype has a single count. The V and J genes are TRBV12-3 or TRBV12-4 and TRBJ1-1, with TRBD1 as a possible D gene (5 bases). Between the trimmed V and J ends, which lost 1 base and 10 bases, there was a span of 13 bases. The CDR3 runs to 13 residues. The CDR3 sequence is CASSLGGAPVAFF. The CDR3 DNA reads TGTGCCAGCAGTTTAGGAGGGGCGCCGGTAGCTTTCTTT.

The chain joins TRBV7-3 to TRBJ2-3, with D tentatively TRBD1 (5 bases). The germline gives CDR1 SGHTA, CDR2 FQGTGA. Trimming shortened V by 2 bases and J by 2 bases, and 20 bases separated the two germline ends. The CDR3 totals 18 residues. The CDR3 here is CASSLSGAQRGYTDTQYF. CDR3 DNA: TGTGCCAGCAGCTTATCTGGGGCTCAGCGAGGCTACACAGATACGCAGTATTTT.

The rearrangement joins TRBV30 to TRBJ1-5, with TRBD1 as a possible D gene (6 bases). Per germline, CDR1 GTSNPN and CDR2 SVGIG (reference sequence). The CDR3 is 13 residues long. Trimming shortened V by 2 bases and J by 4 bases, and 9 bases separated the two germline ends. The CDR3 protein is CAWSRQGNQPQHF. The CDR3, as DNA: TGTGCCTGGAGTCGCCAGGGGAATCAGCCCCAGCATTTT. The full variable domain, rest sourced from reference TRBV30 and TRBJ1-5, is SQTIHQWPATLVQPVGSPLSLECTVEGTSNPNLYWYRQAAGRGLQLLFYSVGIGQISSEVPQNLSASRPQDRQFILSSKKLLLSDSGFYLCAWSRQGNQPQHFGDGTRLSIL.

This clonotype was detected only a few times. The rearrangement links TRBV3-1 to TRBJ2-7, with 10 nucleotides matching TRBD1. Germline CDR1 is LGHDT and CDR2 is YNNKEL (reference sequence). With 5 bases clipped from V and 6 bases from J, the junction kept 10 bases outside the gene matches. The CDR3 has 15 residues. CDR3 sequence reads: CASSNRDRGYGEQYF. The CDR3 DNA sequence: TGTGCCAGCAGCAACCGGGACAGGGGATACGGCGAGCAGTACTTC.

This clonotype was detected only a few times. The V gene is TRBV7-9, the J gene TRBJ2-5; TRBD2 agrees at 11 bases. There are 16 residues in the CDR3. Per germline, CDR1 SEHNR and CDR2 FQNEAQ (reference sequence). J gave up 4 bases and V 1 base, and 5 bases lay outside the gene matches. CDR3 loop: CASSLGLLAGGETQYF. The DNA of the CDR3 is TGTGCCAGCAGCTTAGGTCTCCTAGCGGGAGGAGAGACCCAGTACTTC.

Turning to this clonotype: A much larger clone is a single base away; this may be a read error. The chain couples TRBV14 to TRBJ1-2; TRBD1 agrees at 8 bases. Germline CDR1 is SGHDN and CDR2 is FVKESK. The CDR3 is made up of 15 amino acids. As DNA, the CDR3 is TGTGCCATCAGCCAAGTACAGGGGGGAGACTATGGCTACACCTTC. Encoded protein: CAISQVQGGDYGYTF.

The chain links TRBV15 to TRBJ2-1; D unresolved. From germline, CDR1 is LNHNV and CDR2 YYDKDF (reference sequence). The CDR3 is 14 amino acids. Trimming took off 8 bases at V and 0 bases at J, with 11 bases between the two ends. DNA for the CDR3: TGTGCCACCTCAGCGTCTAGCTCCTACAATGAGCAGTTCTTC. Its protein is CATSASSSYNEQFF.

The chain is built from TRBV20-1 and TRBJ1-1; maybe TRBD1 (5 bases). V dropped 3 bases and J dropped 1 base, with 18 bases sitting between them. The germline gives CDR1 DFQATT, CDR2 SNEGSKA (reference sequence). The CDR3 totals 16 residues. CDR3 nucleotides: TGCAGTGCTAGTATGGGGCCGGGGGGGACGAACACTGAAGCTTTCTTT. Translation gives CSASMGPGGTNTEAFF.

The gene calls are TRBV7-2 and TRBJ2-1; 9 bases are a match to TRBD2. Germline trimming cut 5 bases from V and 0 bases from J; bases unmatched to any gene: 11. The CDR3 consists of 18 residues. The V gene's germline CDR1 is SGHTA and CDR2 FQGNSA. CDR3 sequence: CASSGGASSGVSYNEQFF. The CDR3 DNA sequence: TGTGCCAGCAGCGGGGGGGCGTCTAGCGGGGTCTCCTACAATGAGCAGTTCTTC.